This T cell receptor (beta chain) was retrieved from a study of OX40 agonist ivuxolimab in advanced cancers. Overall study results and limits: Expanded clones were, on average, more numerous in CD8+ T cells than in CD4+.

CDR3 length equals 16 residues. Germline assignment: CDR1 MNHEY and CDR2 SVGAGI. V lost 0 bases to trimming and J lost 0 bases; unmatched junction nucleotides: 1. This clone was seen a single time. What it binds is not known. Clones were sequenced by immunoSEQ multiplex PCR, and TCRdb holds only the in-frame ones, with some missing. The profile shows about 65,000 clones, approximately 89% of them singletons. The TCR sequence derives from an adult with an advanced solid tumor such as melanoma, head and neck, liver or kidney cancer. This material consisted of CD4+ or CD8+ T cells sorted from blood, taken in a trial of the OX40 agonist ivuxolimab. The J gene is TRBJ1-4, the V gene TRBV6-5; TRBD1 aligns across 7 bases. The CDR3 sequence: CASSYSGTATNEKLFF. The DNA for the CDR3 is TGTGCCAGCAGTTACTCCGGGACAGCAACTAATGAAAAACTGTTTTTT.